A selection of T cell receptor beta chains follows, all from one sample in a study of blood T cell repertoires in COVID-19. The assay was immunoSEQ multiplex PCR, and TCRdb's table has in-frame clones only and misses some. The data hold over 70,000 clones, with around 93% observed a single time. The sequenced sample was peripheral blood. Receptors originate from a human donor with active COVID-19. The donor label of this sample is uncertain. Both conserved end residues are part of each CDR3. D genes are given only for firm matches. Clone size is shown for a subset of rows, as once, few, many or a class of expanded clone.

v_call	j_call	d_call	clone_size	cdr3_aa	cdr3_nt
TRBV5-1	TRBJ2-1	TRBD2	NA	CASSSTGGSSYNEQFF	TGCGCCAGCAGCTCAACCGGGGGGAGCTCCTACAATGAGCAGTTCTTC
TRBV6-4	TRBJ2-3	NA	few	CASSDSTTAGIDTQYF	TGTGCCAGCAGTGACTCAACTACAGCGGGTATAGATACGCAGTATTTT
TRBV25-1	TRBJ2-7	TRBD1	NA	CASSEYEGAHSEQYF	TGTGCCAGCAGTGAATATGAGGGGGCGCACAGCGAGCAGTACTTC
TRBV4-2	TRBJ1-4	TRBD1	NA	CASRSGTGTGVDEKLFF	TGTGCCAGCAGGTCCGGGACAGGGACCGGTGTGGACGAAAAACTGTTTTTT
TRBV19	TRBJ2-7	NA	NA	CASRPEAGDTYEQYF	TGTGCCAGTAGGCCCGAGGCAGGGGATACCTACGAGCAGTACTTC
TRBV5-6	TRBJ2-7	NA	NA	CASSLAGSPTYEQYF	TGTGCCAGCAGCTTGGCCGGTAGCCCAACCTACGAGCAGTACTTC
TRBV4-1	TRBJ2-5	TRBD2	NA	CASSQEMTGLAGGRETQYF	TGCGCCAGCAGCCAAGAAATGACGGGACTAGCGGGGGGGAGAGAGACCCAGTACTTC
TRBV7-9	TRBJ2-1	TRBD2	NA	CASRSSGGAVYNEQFF	TGTGCCAGCAGATCAAGCGGGGGCGCGGTTTACAATGAGCAGTTCTTC
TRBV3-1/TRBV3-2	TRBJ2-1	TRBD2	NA	CASSQDPGLAYNEQFF	TGTGCCAGCAGCCAAGACCCAGGACTAGCCTACAATGAGCAGTTCTTC
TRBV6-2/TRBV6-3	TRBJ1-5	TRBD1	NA	CASSYKRQGAGNQPQHF	TGTGCCAGCAGTTACAAGCGACAGGGGGCCGGCAATCAGCCCCAGCATTTT
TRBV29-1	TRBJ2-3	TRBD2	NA	CSVEVPGGPIDTQYF	TGCAGCGTTGAGGTACCGGGGGGGCCCATAGATACGCAGTATTTT
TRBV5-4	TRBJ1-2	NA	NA	CASSLKFLPGGYTF	TGTGCCAGCAGTTTGAAGTTTCTCCCCGGTGGCTACACCTTC
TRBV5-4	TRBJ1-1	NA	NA	CASSSGQRETEAFF	TGTGCCAGCAGCTCCGGACAACGAGAAACTGAAGCTTTCTTT
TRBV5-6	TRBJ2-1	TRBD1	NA	CASGQGAWNEQFF	TGTGCCAGCGGACAGGGGGCTTGGAATGAGCAGTTCTTC
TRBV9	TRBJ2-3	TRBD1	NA	CASSGTPSGTGSTDTQYF	TGTGCCAGCAGCGGGACCCCTTCCGGGACAGGGTCTACAGATACGCAGTATTTT
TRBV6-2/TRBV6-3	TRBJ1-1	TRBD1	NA	CASSYSWTGRRNTEAFF	TGTGCCAGCAGTTACTCATGGACAGGGCGACGGAACACTGAAGCTTTCTTT
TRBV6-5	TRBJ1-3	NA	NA	CASSSLPPGNTIYF	TGTGCCAGCAGTTCCCTCCCCCCTGGAAACACCATATATTTT
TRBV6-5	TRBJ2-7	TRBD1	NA	CASSPDRGPGYEQYF	TGTGCCAGCAGTCCCGACAGGGGTCCGGGCTACGAGCAGTACTTC
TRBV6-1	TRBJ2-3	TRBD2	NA	CASSERGERGLNPSTDTQYF	TGTGCCAGCAGTGAGAGGGGTGAGCGGGGGCTTAACCCGAGCACAGATACGCAGTATTTT
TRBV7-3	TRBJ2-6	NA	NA	CASSSQSGANVLTF	TGTGCCAGCAGCTCCCAGTCTGGGGCCAACGTCCTGACTTTC
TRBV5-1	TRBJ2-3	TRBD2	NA	CASSPPSGDTDTQYF	TGCGCCAGCAGCCCCCCTAGCGGCGACACAGATACGCAGTATTTT
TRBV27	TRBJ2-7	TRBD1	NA	CASSTGGHEQYF	TGTGCCAGCAGCACAGGGGGCCACGAGCAGTACTTC
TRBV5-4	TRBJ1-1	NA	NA	CASSLEQEVTEAFF	TGTGCCAGCAGCTTGGAACAGGAAGTTACTGAAGCTTTCTTT
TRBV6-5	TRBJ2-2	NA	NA	CASAGTNTGELFF	TGTGCCAGCGCCGGTACGAACACCGGGGAGCTGTTTTTT
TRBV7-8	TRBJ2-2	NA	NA	CASRGIGENTGELFF	TGTGCCAGCAGGGGGATCGGGGAGAACACCGGGGAGCTGTTTTTT
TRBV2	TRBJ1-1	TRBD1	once	CASRVGQANTEAFF	TGTGCCAGCAGAGTCGGACAGGCGAACACTGAAGCTTTCTTT
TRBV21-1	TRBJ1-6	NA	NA	CASSKRGTGRSPLHF	TGTGCCAGCAGCAAACGAGGGACAGGGCGTTCACCCCTCCACTTT
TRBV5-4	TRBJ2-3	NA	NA	CASSYDRGEGTDTQYF	TGTGCCAGCAGCTACGACCGAGGAGAGGGCACAGATACGCAGTATTTT
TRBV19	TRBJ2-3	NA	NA	CASTPTGYSADTQYF	TGTGCCAGTACCCCTACAGGGTACAGTGCAGATACGCAGTATTTT
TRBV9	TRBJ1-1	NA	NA	CASSAGGEAFF	TGTGCCAGCAGCGCCGGGGGTGAAGCTTTCTTT
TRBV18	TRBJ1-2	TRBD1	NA	CASSPGQGERGGYTF	TGTGCCAGCTCACCTGGGCAGGGGGAAAGGGGCGGCTACACCTTC